The present T cell receptor beta chain was sequenced within a study of neoadjuvant anti-PD-1 for oral cavity cancer. The sample's time point: after neoadjuvant nivolumab, at surgical resection. Stage II-IVA oral cavity squamous cell carcinoma was new and untreated by systemic or radiation therapy. In this sample, this clone turned up a few times. The CDR3 covers 15 residues. The junction had 14 bases not matched to a gene; V was cut back by 7 bases and J by 9 bases. Per the germline V gene, CDR1 is MDHEN and CDR2 is SYDVKM. Assay: immunoSEQ multiplex PCR; the TCRdb copy retains only in-frame clones and omits some. The table has roughly 25,000 clones, 26% seen once.

Sequences were derived from tumor tissue, sampled after nivolumab (anti-PD-1) treatment. This TCR derives from a person aged 40 to 85 with oral cavity squamous cell carcinoma. The V gene is TRBV28, the J gene TRBJ1-5, with TRBD1 matching 8 bases. The CDR3 here is CASTKGQVAFRPQHF. As DNA, the CDR3 is TGTGCCAGCACCAAGGGACAGGTCGCGTTTAGGCCCCAGCATTTT.